Each of the 12 T cell receptor beta chains below was sequenced from the same sample in a study of post-analysis software for immune sequencing data. Notes on the study in general: Five TRBV segments, including TRBV5-6, TRBV5-1 and TRBV20-1, were more frequent in patients than controls.

Antigens of these TCRs are unknown. cDNA libraries for TCR beta contained unique molecular identifiers. TCRdb ran MiXCR on the PCR reads and lists one entry per CDR3 protein. This sample yields about 430,000 distinct CDR3 sequences, of which 39% are seen a single time; around 8% belongs to the top ten. Sequenced input: blood. All receptors derive from a girl aged 2-10 years with multiple sclerosis.

This sequence joins TRBV29-1 and TRBJ1-1; D ambiguous. The germline V and J ends were trimmed by 7 bases and 8 bases, with 17 bases remaining between them. The CDR3 has 12 amino acids. Germline V CDR1 and CDR2: SQVTM, ANQGSEA. The CDR3 nucleotides are TGCAGCGCCTTTTACCGAGTGGCCGAAGCTTTCTTT. Translating gives CSAFYRVAEAFF.

This clonotype has more than one count but fewer than ten. The chain links TRBV20-1 to TRBJ2-7, with TRBD1 matching over 8 bases. After removal of 3 bases from V and 0 bases from J, the junction contained 4 bases not matched to a gene. The CDR3 spans 14 residues. In germline, CDR1 is DFQATT, CDR2 SNEGSKA (reference sequence). CDR3 residues: CSASWTGSSYEQYF. CDR3 DNA sequence: TGCAGTGCTAGCTGGACAGGGAGCTCCTACGAGCAGTACTTC.

CDR3 nucleotides: TGTGCCAGCAGCTTTGCAGAGGATAACTACGAGCAGTACTTC. Its translation: CASSFAEDNYEQYF. This chain connects TRBV5-5 to TRBJ2-4, with no clear D. The DNA end is more similar to TRBJ2-7, so the J call may be wrong. CDR1 and CDR2 from the germline V gene are SGHKS and YYEKEE (reference sequence). The CDR3 runs to 14 residues.

This clonotype came up many times. The chain carries TRBV12-3 or TRBV12-4 and TRBJ2-7; either TRBD1 or TRBD2 may fit D (5 bases each). V was trimmed by 2 bases and J by 0 bases, leaving 14 bases between them. The CDR3 runs to 16 residues. CDR3 protein: CASSLNPSGTSYEQYF. CDR3 nucleotide sequence: TGTGCCAGCAGTTTAAACCCCTCCGGGACCTCCTACGAGCAGTACTTC.

This clonotype has just a few counts. CDR3 in amino acids: CASLRASGTAQETQYF. The CDR3 coding sequence is TGTGCCAGTCTTAGGGCAAGCGGGACCGCGCAGGAGACCCAGTACTTC. V and J are TRBV7-9 and TRBJ2-5; the match to TRBD2 covers 7 bases. The germline V gene has CDR1 SEHNR and CDR2 FQNEAQ (reference sequence). The CDR3 runs 16 residues. The V gene end was trimmed by 9 bases and the J gene end by 5 bases; junction bases not matched to a gene: 18.

The genes are TRBV25-1 and TRBJ2-5; TRBD1 matches at 7 bases. V lost 2 bases to trimming and J lost 2 bases; unmatched junction nucleotides: 5. This CDR3 is built from 15 residues. The germline gives CDR1 MGHDK, CDR2 SYGVNS. CDR3 coding DNA: TGTGCCAGCAGTGAAGTCAGGGGGTTTCAAGAGACCCAGTACTTC. Protein: CASSEVRGFQETQYF.

This clonotype has just a few counts. The gene calls are TRBV12-3 or TRBV12-4 and TRBJ2-5; possible D gene TRBD2, 6 bases. The CDR3 covers 15 residues. Between the trimmed V and J ends, which lost 4 bases and 7 bases, there was a span of 19 bases. The CDR3 DNA follows: TGTGCCAGCAGTTATACGCCCGGGACTCCGAGGACCCAGTACTTC. As protein: CASSYTPGTPRTQYF.

The chain joins TRBV7-2 to TRBJ2-2; 9 bases are shared with TRBD2. The CDR3 covers 18 residues. Germline V gene data show CDR1 as SGHTA and CDR2 as FQGNSA. After removal of 1 base from V and 6 bases from J, the junction contained 12 bases not matched to a gene. The CDR3 nucleotides are TGTGCCAGCAGCTTAGTCGGCGCGGCGGGAGGGCGGCCCGGGGAGCTGTTTTTT. Its protein is CASSLVGAAGGRPGELFF.

This sequence joins TRBV28 and TRBJ2-1; TRBD1 matches at 7 bases. The CDR3 consists of 17 residues. CDR1 and CDR2 (germline): MDHEN, SYDVKM. Unmatched junction bases numbered 10, after V lost 3 bases and J lost 2 bases. As DNA, the CDR3 is TGTGCCAGCAGTTTGGCACCAGGACAGGTCGCCTACAATGAGCAGTTCTTC. Translation gives CASSLAPGQVAYNEQFF.

The CDR3 DNA reads as TGTGCCAGCAGCTGGAGACAGCAAAACTATGGCTACACCTTC. Protein product: CASSWRQQNYGYTF. V gene TRBV9 combines with J gene TRBJ1-2; possibly TRBD1 for D (5 bases). V was trimmed by 4 bases and J by 2 bases, leaving 12 bases between them. The CDR3 length is 14 residues. The germline gives CDR1 SGDLS, CDR2 YYNGEE.

This clonotype was counted a few times. This chain joins TRBV29-1 and TRBJ2-3; D is uncertain. The germline V gene has CDR1 SQVTM and CDR2 ANQGSEA. The CDR3 loop spans 11 amino acids. V lost 5 bases and J 2 bases, leaving 5 bases between the germline ends. CDR3 sequence reads: CSVRNTDTQYF. DNA for the CDR3: TGCAGCGTTCGAAACACAGATACGCAGTATTTT.

This clonotype occurred a few times. This chain joins TRBV7-3 and TRBJ2-1; TRBD2 agrees at 8 bases. The CDR3 has 16 amino acids. CDR1 and CDR2 (germline): SGHTA, FQGTGA. V trimming: 0 bases; J trimming: 2 bases; junction bases outside the gene matches: 3. The chain's CDR3 is CASSLTSGGTYNEQFF. The CDR3 DNA reads TGTGCCAGCAGCTTAACGTCGGGGGGGACCTACAATGAGCAGTTCTTC.